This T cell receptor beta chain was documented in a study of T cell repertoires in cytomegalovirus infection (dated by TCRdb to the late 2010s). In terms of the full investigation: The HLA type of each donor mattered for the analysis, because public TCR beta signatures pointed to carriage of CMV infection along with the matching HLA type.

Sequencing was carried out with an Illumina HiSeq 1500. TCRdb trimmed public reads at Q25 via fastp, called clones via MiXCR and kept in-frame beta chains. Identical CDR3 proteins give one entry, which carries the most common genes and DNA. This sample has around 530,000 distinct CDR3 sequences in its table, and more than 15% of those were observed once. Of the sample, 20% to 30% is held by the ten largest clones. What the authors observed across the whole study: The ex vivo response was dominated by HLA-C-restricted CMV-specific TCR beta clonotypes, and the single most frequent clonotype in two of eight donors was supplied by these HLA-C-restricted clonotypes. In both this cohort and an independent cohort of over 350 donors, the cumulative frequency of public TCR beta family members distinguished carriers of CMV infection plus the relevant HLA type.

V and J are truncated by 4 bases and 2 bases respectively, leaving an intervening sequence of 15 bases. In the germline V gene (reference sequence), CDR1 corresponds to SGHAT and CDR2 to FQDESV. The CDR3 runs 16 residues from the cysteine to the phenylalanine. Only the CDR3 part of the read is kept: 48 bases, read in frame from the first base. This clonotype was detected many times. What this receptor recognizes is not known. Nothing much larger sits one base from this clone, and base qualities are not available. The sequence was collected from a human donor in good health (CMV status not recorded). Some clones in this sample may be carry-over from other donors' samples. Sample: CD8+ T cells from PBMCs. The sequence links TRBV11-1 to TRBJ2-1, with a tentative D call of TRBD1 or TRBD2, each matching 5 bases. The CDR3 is CASSSLEEGPYNEQFF. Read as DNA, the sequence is TGTGCCAGCAGCTCCCTAGAAGAGGGGCCCTACAATGAGCAGTTCTTC.